The 6 T cell receptor beta chains presented below share a single source sample, sequenced in a study of low-dose radiotherapy and immunotherapy resistance in tumors. Regarding time point: after trial treatment. Described treatment: LDRT plus nivolumab, ipilimumab, low-dose cyclophosphamide and aspirin (RACIN trial). Alpha- and beta-chain coverage of first-strand cDNA came from TRAV- and TRBV-specific primers. With a V-primer adapter and a constant-region primer, TCRs were amplified for roughly 21 PCR cycles. In TCRdb, the reads were re-called with MiXCR into one record per CDR3 protein. Of 95,000 to 100,000 distinct CDR3 sequences in the sample, roughly 20% were seen once. The sequenced sample was PBMCs, obtained after low-dose radiotherapy plus immunotherapy. The receptor set was obtained from a male donor with prostate cancer.

This clonotype was counted at least ten times. The rearrangement links TRBV6-5 to TRBJ2-3; maybe TRBD2 (6 bases). The V gene's germline CDR1 is MNHEY and CDR2 SVGAGI. The CDR3 is 14 amino acids. Trimming cost V 5 bases and J 0 bases, with 9 bases left between them. Here the CDR3 reads CASSLATSTDTQYF. The DNA of the CDR3 is TGTGCCAGCAGTCTAGCGACTAGCACAGATACGCAGTATTTT.

Ten or more counts support this clonotype. Since a much larger clone is just one base distant, this may be a read error. CDR3 amino acids: CASSRQGNTEAFF. The CDR3 DNA sequence: TGTGCCAGCAGCCGACAGGGGAACACTGAAGCTTTCTTT. The V and J genes are TRBV3-1 and TRBJ1-1, with 7 positions matching TRBD1. Germline CDR1 is LGHDT and CDR2 is YNNKEL (reference sequence). The J segment lost 1 base and the V segment lost 4 bases, leaving 0 bases of the junction unmatched. This CDR3 is 13 amino acids long.

On this clonotype itself: A far larger clone is a single base away, which makes a read error likely. The chain joins TRBV6-5 to TRBJ1-5; TRBD1 is a possible D gene (5 bases). The CDR3 is 14 amino acids. With 5 bases removed from V and 6 bases from J, the gap between germline ends came to 14 bases. Per germline, CDR1 MNHEY and CDR2 SVGAGI. The CDR3 protein is CASSEARGGQPQHF. The CDR3 coding sequence is TGTGCCAGCAGTGAAGCAAGGGGAGGTCAGCCCCAGCATTTT.

This clonotype came up many times. J is TRBJ2-7 and V is TRBV29-1; TRBD1 matches at 7 bases. V was clipped by 6 bases and J by 2 bases; unmatched bases: 4. CDR3 length: 12 amino acids. Germline-derived CDR1 and CDR2 are SQVTM and ANQGSEA. The CDR3 region has the DNA TGCAGCGTGACGACAGGGCCCTACGAGCAGTACTTC. This translates into CSVTTGPYEQYF.

The count of this clonotype is one. The chain carries TRBV7-2 and TRBJ2-3, with a possible D match to TRBD1 (5 bases). The germline CDR1 and CDR2 sequences are SGHTA and FQGNSA. V was trimmed by 2 bases and J by 2 bases, leaving 11 bases between them. The CDR3 sequence is 15 residues long. The CDR3 region is CASSLQGRTTDTQYF. The CDR3 region has the DNA TGTGCCAGCAGCTTACAGGGTAGGACCACAGATACGCAGTATTTT.

This clonotype was observed many times. The CDR3 DNA reads as TGCGCCAGCAGCCAAGAGGTCAGAGGGGGAGAGACCCAGTACTTC. This sequence encodes CASSQEVRGGETQYF. This sequence joins TRBV4-1 and TRBJ2-5; D perhaps matches TRBD1 (6 bases). The germline V gene encodes CDR1 MGHRA and CDR2 YSYEKL. Between the trimmed V and J ends, which lost 0 bases and 4 bases, there was a span of 12 bases. This CDR3 contains 15 residues.